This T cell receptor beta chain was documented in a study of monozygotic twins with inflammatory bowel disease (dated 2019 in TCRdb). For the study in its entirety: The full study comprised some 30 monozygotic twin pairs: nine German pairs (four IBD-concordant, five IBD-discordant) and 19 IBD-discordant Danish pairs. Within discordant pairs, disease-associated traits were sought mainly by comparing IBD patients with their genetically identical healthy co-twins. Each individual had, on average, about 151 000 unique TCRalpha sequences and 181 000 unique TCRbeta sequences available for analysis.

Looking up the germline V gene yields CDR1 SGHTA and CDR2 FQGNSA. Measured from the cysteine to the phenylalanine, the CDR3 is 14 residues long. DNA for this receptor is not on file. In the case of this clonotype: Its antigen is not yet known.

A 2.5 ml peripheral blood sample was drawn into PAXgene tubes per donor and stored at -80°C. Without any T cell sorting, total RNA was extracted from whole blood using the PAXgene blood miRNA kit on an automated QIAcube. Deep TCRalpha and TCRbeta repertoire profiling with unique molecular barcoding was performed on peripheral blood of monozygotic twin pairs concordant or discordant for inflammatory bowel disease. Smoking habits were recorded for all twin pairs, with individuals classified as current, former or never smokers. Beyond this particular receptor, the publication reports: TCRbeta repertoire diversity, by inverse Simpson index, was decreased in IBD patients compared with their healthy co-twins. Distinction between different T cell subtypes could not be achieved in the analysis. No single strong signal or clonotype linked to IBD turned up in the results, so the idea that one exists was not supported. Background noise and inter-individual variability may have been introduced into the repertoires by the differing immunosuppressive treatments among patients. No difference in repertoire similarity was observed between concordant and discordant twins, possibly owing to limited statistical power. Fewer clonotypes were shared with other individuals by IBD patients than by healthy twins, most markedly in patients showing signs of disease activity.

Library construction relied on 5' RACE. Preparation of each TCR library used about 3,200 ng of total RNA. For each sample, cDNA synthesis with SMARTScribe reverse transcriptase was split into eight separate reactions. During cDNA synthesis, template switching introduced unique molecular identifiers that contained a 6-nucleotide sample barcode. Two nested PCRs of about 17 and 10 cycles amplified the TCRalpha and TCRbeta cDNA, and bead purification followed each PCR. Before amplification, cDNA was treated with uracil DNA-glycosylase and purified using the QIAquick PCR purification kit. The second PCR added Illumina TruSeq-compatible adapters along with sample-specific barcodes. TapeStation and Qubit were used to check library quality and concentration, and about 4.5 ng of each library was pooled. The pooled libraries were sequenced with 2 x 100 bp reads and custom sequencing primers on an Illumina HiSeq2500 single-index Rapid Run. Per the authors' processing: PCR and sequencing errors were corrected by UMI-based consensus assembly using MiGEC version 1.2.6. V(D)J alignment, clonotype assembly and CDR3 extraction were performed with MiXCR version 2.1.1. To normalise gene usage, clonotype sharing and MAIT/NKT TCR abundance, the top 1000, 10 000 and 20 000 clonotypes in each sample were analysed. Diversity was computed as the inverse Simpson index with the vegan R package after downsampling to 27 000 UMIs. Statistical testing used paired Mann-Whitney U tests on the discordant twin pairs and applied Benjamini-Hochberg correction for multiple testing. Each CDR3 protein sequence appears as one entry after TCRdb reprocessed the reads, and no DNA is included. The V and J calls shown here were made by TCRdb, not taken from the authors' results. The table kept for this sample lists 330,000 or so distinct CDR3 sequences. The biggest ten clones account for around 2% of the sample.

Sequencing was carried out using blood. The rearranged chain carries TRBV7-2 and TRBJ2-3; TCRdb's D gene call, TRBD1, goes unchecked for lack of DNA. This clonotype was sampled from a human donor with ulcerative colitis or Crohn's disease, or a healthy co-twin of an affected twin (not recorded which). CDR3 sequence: CASRPGTGEDTQYF.